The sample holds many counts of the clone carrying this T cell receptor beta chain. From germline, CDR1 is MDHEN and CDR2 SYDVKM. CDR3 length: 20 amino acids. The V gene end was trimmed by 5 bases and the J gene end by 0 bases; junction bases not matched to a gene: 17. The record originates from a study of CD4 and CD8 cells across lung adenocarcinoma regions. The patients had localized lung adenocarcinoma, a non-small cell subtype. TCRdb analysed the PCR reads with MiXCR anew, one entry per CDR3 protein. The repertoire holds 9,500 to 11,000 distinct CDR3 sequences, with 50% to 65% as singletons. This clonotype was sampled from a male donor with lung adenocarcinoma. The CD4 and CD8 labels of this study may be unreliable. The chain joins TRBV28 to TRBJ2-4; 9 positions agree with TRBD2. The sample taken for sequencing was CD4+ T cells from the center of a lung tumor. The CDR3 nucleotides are TGTGCCAGCAGTGACCTTGGTGGGATAGCGGGGGCCCTAGCCAAAAACATTCAGTACTTC. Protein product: CASSDLGGIAGALAKNIQYF.